These T cell receptor beta chains were read from a single sample in a study of shared clonotypes between healthy human individuals. Sequencing was performed with immunoSEQ multiplex PCR; in TCRdb, only in-frame clones are kept and a portion is missing. The sample shows over a million clones, roughly 97% of them seen only once. Sequencing input: naive CD4+ T cells sorted from blood. These receptors were obtained from a man aged 25 to 40 in good health. CDR3s include the opening cysteine and the closing phenylalanine or tryptophan. A D gene is named only where the DNA matches it firmly. Some rows mark clone size as missing; the rest say once, few, many or name a class of expanded clone.

V gene	clone size	J gene	D gene	CDR3 protein	CDR3 DNA
TRBV6-4	once	TRBJ2-3	.	CASSVALEDTQYF	TGTGCCAGCAGTGTGGCCCTTGAAGATACGCAGTATTTT
TRBV5-1	.	TRBJ2-7	.	CASSSGGLPYEQYF	TGCGCCAGCAGCTCCGGGGGCCTACCCTACGAGCAGTACTTC
TRBV11-2	.	TRBJ2-2	TRBD1	CASSPREGQGANTGELFF	TGTGCCAGCAGCCCCCGAGAGGGACAGGGGGCAAATACCGGGGAGCTGTTTTTT
TRBV7-9	.	TRBJ1-5	TRBD1	CASSQQGSGNQPQHF	TGTGCCAGCAGCCAACAGGGGTCAGGCAATCAGCCCCAGCATTTT
TRBV19	.	TRBJ2-7	TRBD2	CASGIAGDPGLEQYF	TGTGCCAGTGGGATAGCGGGGGATCCTGGCCTCGAGCAGTACTTC
TRBV11-2	.	TRBJ1-2	TRBD1	CASRPGQLYGYTF	TGTGCCAGCAGGCCGGGACAGCTCTATGGCTACACCTTC
TRBV18	.	TRBJ1-1	.	CASSPVLQGDGAFF	TGTGCCAGCTCACCGGTACTCCAGGGCGACGGAGCTTTCTTT
TRBV14	once	TRBJ2-7	.	CASSQGFGWGYEQYF	TGTGCCAGCAGCCAAGGATTCGGCTGGGGCTACGAGCAGTACTTC
TRBV28	.	TRBJ2-3	TRBD2	CASRPGTKIDTQYF	TGTGCCAGCCGGCCCGGGACTAAGATAGATACGCAGTATTTT
TRBV9	.	TRBJ2-5	.	CASSIRDTQETQYF	TGTGCCAGCAGCATCCGGGACACTCAAGAGACCCAGTACTTC
TRBV15	.	TRBJ2-7	.	CATSRDAAYEQYF	TGTGCCACCAGCAGAGATGCAGCCTACGAGCAGTACTTC
TRBV15	.	TRBJ2-7	TRBD1	CATSRDRDRAYEQYF	TGTGCCACCAGCAGAGATCGGGACAGAGCCTACGAGCAGTACTTC
TRBV7-2	.	TRBJ1-5	.	CASSLVSSQSNQPQHF	TGTGCCAGCAGCTTAGTATCCAGCCAGAGCAATCAGCCCCAGCATTTT
TRBV18	.	TRBJ2-1	.	CASSQRVLSYNEQFF	TGTGCCAGCTCTCAGCGGGTCTTATCCTACAATGAGCAGTTCTTC
TRBV19	.	TRBJ2-7	.	CASSTGITYEQYF	TGTGCCAGTAGCACAGGAATAACCTACGAGCAGTACTTC
TRBV18	.	TRBJ1-5	TRBD1	CASSEWTGRNQPQHF	TGTGCCAGCTCAGAATGGACAGGCCGCAATCAGCCCCAGCATTTT
TRBV5-6	.	TRBJ2-2	.	CASSLVRSNTGELFF	TGTGCCAGCAGCTTGGTAAGGAGTAACACCGGGGAGCTGTTTTTT
TRBV6-5	.	TRBJ1-5	TRBD1	CASSSRGLGNQPQHF	TGTGCCAGCTCGTCGAGGGGGCTTGGCAATCAGCCCCAGCATTTT
TRBV20-1	.	TRBJ2-7	.	CSARENYEQYF	TGCAGTGCTAGAGAAAATTACGAGCAGTACTTC
TRBV5-4	.	TRBJ2-5	TRBD2	CASSSRLAGVTWGETQYF	TGTGCCAGCAGCTCGCGACTAGCGGGAGTCACTTGGGGAGAGACCCAGTACTTC
TRBV29-1	.	TRBJ2-1	.	CSVERGDEQFF	TGCAGCGTCGAGAGGGGGGATGAGCAGTTCTTC
TRBV15	.	TRBJ2-5	.	CATSRDPLVGGETQYF	TGTGCCACCAGCAGAGATCCCCTAGTAGGGGGAGAGACCCAGTACTTC
TRBV5-8	.	TRBJ2-1	TRBD2	CASSLTSGSGNEQFF	TGTGCCAGCAGCCTTACTAGCGGGAGTGGCAATGAGCAGTTCTTC
TRBV10-2	.	TRBJ2-3	.	CASGGTADTQYF	TGCGCCAGCGGAGGGACTGCCGATACGCAGTATTTT
TRBV30	.	TRBJ2-1	.	CAWSVGGSHNEQFF	TGTGCCTGGAGTGTAGGTGGGAGTCACAATGAGCAGTTCTTC
TRBV7-2	.	TRBJ2-7	TRBD2	CASSLDRPGLAGYEQYF	TGTGCCAGCAGCTTAGATCGTCCAGGACTAGCGGGCTACGAGCAGTACTTC
TRBV2	.	TRBJ2-4	.	CASRPGAAKNIQYF	TGTGCCAGCAGACCGGGGGCGGCCAAAAACATTCAGTACTTC
TRBV7-6	.	TRBJ2-5	.	CASSLVGQTQYF	TGTGCCAGCAGCTTAGTCGGGCAGACCCAGTACTTC
TRBV18	.	TRBJ1-1	.	CASSRGLLNTEAFF	TGTGCCAGCTCACGCGGACTCTTGAACACTGAAGCTTTCTTT
TRBV14	.	TRBJ1-3	.	CASSPGLTVSGNTIYF	TGTGCCAGCAGCCCTGGACTTACCGTCTCTGGAAACACCATATATTTT
TRBV27	.	TRBJ1-1	TRBD1	CASSDRGRTEAFF	TGTGCCAGTTCCGACAGGGGACGAACTGAAGCTTTCTTT
TRBV9	.	TRBJ1-2	TRBD1	CASSIRPGQGAYGYTF	TGTGCCAGCAGCATCCGCCCGGGACAGGGGGCCTATGGCTACACCTTC
TRBV9	once	TRBJ2-1	.	CASSAPGSGEQFF	TGTGCCAGCAGCGCCCCAGGGTCAGGGGAGCAGTTCTTC
TRBV10-1	few	TRBJ2-1	TRBD2	CASSGGLAGYNEQFF	TGCGCCAGCAGTGGAGGACTAGCTGGCTACAATGAGCAGTTCTTC
TRBV15	.	TRBJ2-4	.	CATSSRSGPKNIQYF	TGTGCCACCAGCTCCCGATCGGGGCCCAAAAACATTCAGTACTTC
TRBV28	.	TRBJ2-2	TRBD1	CASDKRTGGPGELFF	TGTGCCAGCGATAAACGGACAGGGGGCCCCGGGGAGCTGTTTTTT
TRBV5-1	.	TRBJ2-5	.	CASGFKETQYF	TGCGCCAGCGGATTTAAAGAGACCCAGTACTTC
TRBV9	.	TRBJ2-5	.	CASSGALQETQYF	TGTGCCAGCAGTGGGGCGCTACAAGAGACCCAGTACTTC
TRBV14	.	TRBJ2-5	.	CASSQQARVGETQYF	TGTGCCAGCAGCCAACAGGCGCGGGTAGGGGAGACCCAGTACTTC
TRBV5-4	.	TRBJ2-5	.	CASSLGPYGETQYF	TGTGCCAGCAGCTTGGGACCGTACGGGGAGACCCAGTACTTC
TRBV6-1	.	TRBJ1-1	.	CASRLSRGLMAFF	TGTGCCAGCAGATTATCCCGGGGGTTAATGGCTTTCTTT
TRBV28	.	TRBJ2-7	TRBD2	CASSLAGGTYEQYF	TGTGCCAGCAGTTTAGCGGGAGGAACCTACGAGCAGTACTTC
TRBV5-6	.	TRBJ2-5	.	CASSLSGTQYF	TGTGCCAGCAGCTTGTCTGGGACCCAGTACTTC
TRBV28	.	TRBJ2-7	.	CASSLGAARGTYEQYF	TGTGCCAGCAGTTTGGGGGCCGCACGAGGGACCTACGAGCAGTACTTC
TRBV7-9	.	TRBJ2-3	.	CASSFTGRGDTQYF	TGTGCCAGCAGCTTTACGGGCAGGGGAGATACGCAGTATTTT
TRBV5-8	.	TRBJ2-7	TRBD1	CASSLDRAQDEQYF	TGTGCCAGCAGCTTAGACAGGGCTCAGGACGAGCAGTACTTC
TRBV5-5	.	TRBJ2-5	TRBD1	CASSPTGDETQYF	TGTGCCAGCAGCCCGACAGGGGATGAGACCCAGTACTTC
TRBV5-3	.	TRBJ2-3	.	CARSPIQAAVLNLQRWEDTQYF	TGTGCCAGAAGCCCTATCCAAGCGGCGGTGCTCAACCTGCAACGATGGGAAGATACGCAGTATTTT
TRBV18	.	TRBJ2-1	TRBD2	CASSGGLAGVEQFF	TGTGCCAGCTCAGGGGGATTAGCGGGAGTCGAGCAGTTCTTC
TRBV27	.	TRBJ2-1	.	CASSPSRYEQFF	TGTGCCAGCAGCCCCAGTCGCTATGAGCAGTTCTTC
TRBV11-2	.	TRBJ2-5	TRBD2	CASRRISGREETQYF	TGTGCCAGCAGACGAATTAGCGGGAGAGAGGAGACCCAGTACTTC
TRBV9	.	TRBJ1-4	.	CASSVGMGLNDEKLFF	TGTGCCAGCAGCGTAGGCATGGGGCTAAACGATGAAAAACTGTTTTTT
TRBV11-2	.	TRBJ2-3	.	CASSPLGGNLADTQYF	TGTGCCAGCAGCCCCCTGGGCGGGAACCTAGCAGATACGCAGTATTTT
TRBV6-5	.	TRBJ2-1	TRBD1	CASSPVGTGQFF	TGTGCCAGCAGCCCCGTCGGGACAGGGCAGTTCTTC
TRBV5-1	.	TRBJ2-6	TRBD2	CASSWGLAGGSGANVLTF	TGCGCCAGCAGCTGGGGACTAGCGGGGGGCTCTGGGGCCAACGTCCTGACTTTC